This TCR beta chain was obtained from a study of blood T cells in healthy people across ages. A second PCR, run for 7 to 11 cycles, used a sample-barcoded 5' primer plus a J-beta primer mix. Every cDNA molecule carried a tag from a template-switch adaptor bearing 12 random nucleotides. TCRdb used MiXCR to reprocess the 5' RACE reads, holding one entry per CDR3 protein. The sample lists some 1.7 million distinct CDR3 sequences, roughly 27% occurring once. Points from the study as a whole: Long-lived and aged donors differed, with more naive CD4+ cells and higher diversity in the long-lived.

About this clonotype itself: Its specificity is unknown.

In terms of origin and age, donors were healthy Caucasian individuals from Russia aged 6 to 90. Total RNA amounts of at least 5 micrograms were extracted per sample. Germline V gene data show CDR1 as SGHRS and CDR2 as YFSETQ. This CDR3 has 13 amino acids. V lost 2 bases and J 2 bases, leaving 7 bases between the germline ends. This chain uses TRBV5-1 with TRBJ1-2; no firm D call. The sequencing input was blood. The receptor was derived from a woman aged 30 to 39 in good health. This CDR3 is CASSFSENYGYTF. CDR3 nucleotide sequence: TGCGCCAGCAGCTTCTCCGAAAACTATGGCTACACCTTC.